These 27 T cell receptor beta chains share one sample of origin, sequenced in a study of T cell responses to AZD1222 COVID-19 vaccine (dated by TCRdb to about 2021). To prepare the library, the immunoSEQ multiplex PCR assay was applied. What TCRdb holds here is the immuneACCESS table cut down to in-frame rearrangements. Part of the clones is not present; checked against another copy, under half of the missing clones reflect an unresolved V gene, and the others are unexplained. The sample has around 140,000 clones on record, 85% to 95% of them singletons. The leading ten clones occupy more than 8.5% of the sample. The time point label, read with the paper, signifies: baseline before first vaccination. Sequenced material: peripheral blood, taken on day 0 of AZD1222 vaccination. These receptors originate from an adult in good health.

The J gene is TRBJ1-2, the V gene TRBV9; D is perhaps TRBD1 (6 bases). Germline values: CDR1 SGDLS, CDR2 YYNGEE. V was cut by 3 bases and J by 4 bases, with 16 bases left in between. The CDR3 loop spans 15 amino acids. Here the CDR3 reads CASSEEEQGIYGYTF. The CDR3 DNA reads as TGTGCCAGCAGCGAAGAAGAACAGGGCATCTATGGCTACACCTTC.

The chain carries TRBV7-2 and TRBJ2-5; 7 bases line up with TRBD1. There are 15 residues in the CDR3. V was pared by 2 bases and J by 4 bases, with 7 bases of the junction left unmatched. From germline, CDR1 is SGHTA and CDR2 FQGNSA. CDR3 sequence reads: CASSLRRQGLETQYF. The CDR3 DNA is TGTGCCAGCAGCTTAAGGAGACAGGGTTTAGAGACCCAGTACTTC. The full variable domain, with the rest looked up from reference TRBV7-2 and TRBJ2-5, is GAGVSQSPSNKVTEKGKDVELRCDPISGHTALYWYRQSLGQGLEFLIYFQGNSAPDKSGLPSDRFSAERTGGSVSTLTIQRTQQEDSAVYLCASSLRRQGLETQYFGPGTRLLVL.

The J gene is TRBJ1-1, the V gene TRBV5-1; no reliable D call. The CDR3 contains 11 residues. Germline CDR1 is SGHRS and CDR2 is YFSETQ. Trimming left V 4 bases short and J 6 bases short, with 7 bases between. CDR3 coding DNA: TGCGCCAGCAGCGCGGATGCTGAAGCTTTCTTT. Protein: CASSADAEAFF. The whole variable domain, filled in from reference TRBV5-1 and TRBJ1-1, reads KAGVTQTPRYLIKTRGQQVTLSCSPISGHRSVSWYQQTPGQGLQFLFEYFSETQRNKGNFPGRFSGRQFSNSRSEMNVSTLELGDSALYLCASSADAEAFFGQGTRLTVV.

The chain recombines TRBV19 with TRBJ2-7; D is unclear. Trimming removed 4 bases at V and 4 bases at J, with 11 bases between. This CDR3 contains 13 residues. CDR1 and CDR2 from the germline V gene are LNHDA and SQIVND (reference sequence). CDR3 bases: TGTGCCAGTAGTACCCGTCTCAATTACGAGCAGTACTTC. It yields the protein CASSTRLNYEQYF.

The CDR3 loop reads CATSRPTGGSYNEQFF. CDR3 coding DNA: TGTGCCACCAGCAGACCGACAGGGGGCTCCTACAATGAGCAGTTCTTC. This chain links TRBV15 with TRBJ2-1; 9 bases map to TRBD1. V shed 2 bases, J shed 0 bases, and the junction held 2 bases outside the gene matches. The germline gives CDR1 LNHNV, CDR2 YYDKDF (reference sequence). This CDR3 comprises 16 residues.

This chain links TRBV7-9 with TRBJ1-1; tentatively, D is TRBD1 (5 bases). Trimming removed 7 bases from V and 9 bases from J, with 15 bases in between. CDR1 is SEHNR and CDR2 is FQNEAQ in the germline V gene (reference sequence). The CDR3 sequence is 12 residues long. The CDR3 DNA follows: TGTGCCAGCACTAAACAGGTGGTAAAAGCTTTCTTT. This codes for CASTKQVVKAFF. Full variable domain (outside the CDR3, taken from reference TRBV7-9 and TRBJ1-1): DTGVSQNPRHKITKRGQNVTFRCDPISEHNRLYWYRQTLGQGPEFLTYFQNEAQLEKSRLLSDRFSAERPKGSFSTLEIQRTEQGDSAMYLCASTKQVVKAFFGQGTRLTVV.

The genes are TRBV19 and TRBJ1-2, with D perhaps TRBD1 (6 bases). V lost 5 bases and J 3 bases, leaving 13 bases between the germline ends. The germline V gene has CDR1 LNHDA and CDR2 SQIVND (reference sequence). CDR3 length equals 14 residues. In DNA form, the CDR3 reads TGTGCCAGTAGTCAGAGGGGGGCCGACTATGGCTACACCTTC. Amino acids: CASSQRGADYGYTF.

The gene calls are TRBV4-1 and TRBJ2-1, with D tentatively TRBD2 (5 bases). The CDR3 spans 16 residues. Trimming stripped 1 base from V and 4 bases from J, with 14 bases between. Germline values: CDR1 MGHRA, CDR2 YSYEKL. The CDR3 is CASSQARADLYNEQFF. CDR3 nucleotide sequence: TGCGCCAGCAGCCAAGCGCGGGCAGACTTATACAATGAGCAGTTCTTC.

This clone showed up just once. Here the CDR3 reads CASSERGRESYEQYF. CDR3 DNA sequence: TGTGCCAGCAGTGAACGCGGGAGGGAATCCTACGAGCAGTACTTC. This sequence joins TRBV25-1 and TRBJ2-7; TRBD2 aligns across 9 bases. V gave up 2 bases and J gave up 1 base; unmatched junction bases: 3. The CDR3 is 15 amino acids. Germline V gene sequence: CDR1 MGHDK, CDR2 SYGVNS.

The chain uses TRBV5-1 and TRBJ1-2, with unresolved D. Germline-derived CDR1 and CDR2 are SGHRS and YFSETQ. Trimming pared 4 bases from V and 0 bases from J, leaving 13 bases between. The CDR3 runs to 15 residues. CDR3 protein: CASSHDIWTNYGYTF. The CDR3 bases are TGCGCCAGCAGCCATGACATTTGGACTAACTATGGCTACACCTTC. The full variable domain, its missing parts supplied by reference TRBV5-1 and TRBJ1-2, is KAGVTQTPRYLIKTRGQQVTLSCSPISGHRSVSWYQQTPGQGLQFLFEYFSETQRNKGNFPGRFSGRQFSNSRSEMNVSTLELGDSALYLCASSHDIWTNYGYTFGSGTRLTVV.

This chain connects TRBV2 to TRBJ1-6; tentatively, D is TRBD1 (6 bases). Germline V gene data show CDR1 as SNHLY and CDR2 as FYNNEI. The germline V and J ends were trimmed by 7 bases and 9 bases, with 16 bases remaining between them. This CDR3 contains 14 residues. DNA of the CDR3: TGTGCCAGCACTGAGGACAGCCGGTCTTCACCCCTCCACTTT. As protein: CASTEDSRSSPLHF.

This clone came up once. The rearrangement links TRBV12-5 to TRBJ1-2, with no clear D. CDR3 size: 12 residues. Between the trimmed V and J ends, which lost 1 base and 5 bases, there was a span of 5 bases. Germline CDR1 is LGHNT and CDR2 is FRNRAP. In DNA, the CDR3 is TGTGCTAGTGGTTTGGGGTCTTATGGCTACACCTTC. Translated, it gives CASGLGSYGYTF.

The J gene is TRBJ1-1, the V gene TRBV18; D ambiguous. In germline, CDR1 is KGHSH, CDR2 LQKENI. V lost 3 bases and J 1 base, leaving 9 bases between the germline ends. This CDR3 has 14 residues. This CDR3 reads CASSPFRENTEAFF. The CDR3 bases are TGTGCCAGCTCACCTTTTAGGGAGAACACTGAAGCTTTCTTT.

V usage is TRBV10-3 and J usage is TRBJ1-1; unclear D gene. The CDR3 is 15 amino acids. The germline gives CDR1 ENHRY, CDR2 SYGVKD. Between the trimmed V and J ends, which lost 3 bases and 4 bases, there was a span of 15 bases. CDR3 sequence reads: CAISEWVSGSTEAFF. For the CDR3, the DNA is TGTGCCATCAGTGAATGGGTAAGCGGAAGCACTGAAGCTTTCTTT.

V and J are TRBV15 and TRBJ2-5; tentatively, D is TRBD1 or TRBD2 (5 bases each). Trimming shortened V by 1 base and J by 4 bases, and 19 bases separated the two germline ends. The CDR3 has 17 residues. The V gene's germline CDR1 is LNHNV and CDR2 YYDKDF (reference sequence). CDR3 DNA sequence: TGTGCCACCAGCAGAGGGGGGAACACAATGGGGTTAGAGACCCAGTACTTC. Translating it yields CATSRGGNTMGLETQYF.

This chain links TRBV5-1 with TRBJ1-2; D uncertain. The CDR3 length is 14 residues. Germline CDR1 SGHRS, CDR2 YFSETQ. V gave up 0 bases and J gave up 7 bases, with 13 bases separating them. The CDR3 DNA sequence: TGCGCCAGCAGCTTGGGGACCGACTCCGGTGGCTACACCTTC. Protein product: CASSLGTDSGGYTF.

This sequence joins TRBV30 and TRBJ1-6; D uncertain. Germline assignment: CDR1 GTSNPN and CDR2 SVGIG (reference sequence). The CDR3 is 12 amino acids. V lost 1 base and J lost 11, with 9 bases in between. CDR3 nucleotides: TGTGCCTGGAGTGGGCTTAACACACCCCTCCACTTT. Translated: CAWSGLNTPLHF.

The chain is built from TRBV11-2 and TRBJ2-7; D not resolved. The CDR3 consists of 16 residues. The germline gives CDR1 SGHAT, CDR2 FQNNGV. Trimming took 4 bases from V and 0 from J, leaving 16 bases between them. The DNA of the CDR3 is TGTGCCAGCAGCTATTGGCCGAGCGAGGACTCCTACGAGCAGTACTTC. This codes for CASSYWPSEDSYEQYF.

The chain combines TRBV10-3 with TRBJ2-1, with D perhaps given as TRBD1 or TRBD2 (5 bases each). The length of the CDR3 is 16 residues. Germline CDR1 is ENHRY and CDR2 is SYGVKD. Trimming took 0 bases from V and 2 from J, leaving 11 bases between them. CDR3 loop: CAISESRGVTYNEQFF. The CDR3 DNA is TGTGCCATCAGTGAGTCTAGGGGAGTAACCTACAATGAGCAGTTCTTC.

The chain carries TRBV6-6 and TRBJ1-2; D call uncertain. Germline CDR1 and CDR2: MNHNY and SVGAGI (reference sequence). V lost 6 bases and J lost 0, with 8 bases in between. The CDR3 contains 13 residues. The CDR3 loop is CASSYTANYGYTF. DNA for the CDR3: TGTGCCAGCAGCTATACAGCTAACTATGGCTACACCTTC.

The chain couples TRBV4-1 to TRBJ1-2; TRBD1 matches at 8 bases. The CDR3 contains 16 residues. Germline CDR1 MGHRA, CDR2 YSYEKL. V lost 0 bases and J lost 2; bases outside the gene matches: 5. The CDR3 nucleotides read TGCGCCAGCAGCCAAGATGACAGGGGCCCGAACTATGGCTACACCTTC. It codes for CASSQDDRGPNYGYTF.

This rearrangement joins TRBV4-1 to TRBJ2-1, with 8 bases aligning to TRBD1. The V segment lost 3 bases and the J segment 6 bases; nucleotides outside the gene matches: 7. Germline values: CDR1 MGHRA, CDR2 YSYEKL. The CDR3 length is 15 residues. CDR3 residues: CASSQPGTGVNEQFF. As DNA, the CDR3 is TGCGCCAGCAGCCAGCCCGGGACAGGTGTCAATGAGCAGTTCTTC.

This clone was counted a single time. V gene TRBV21-1 combines with J gene TRBJ2-5; no check of the table's D call, TRBD1, against the DNA was made. TRBV21-1 is designated a pseudogene. This CDR3 contains 16 residues. CDR3 coding DNA: TGTGCCAGCAGCAAAGCCCACCACAGGGGGAAAGAGACCCAGTACTTC. Translation: CASSKAHHRGKETQYF.

V and J are TRBV10-3 and TRBJ2-7; perhaps TRBD1 as D (6 bases). The CDR3 spans 14 residues. V was cut by 3 bases and J by 0 bases, with 9 bases left in between. Per germline, CDR1 ENHRY and CDR2 SYGVKD. Written as DNA, the CDR3 is TGTGCCATCAGTGACGACAGGTTCTCCTACGAGCAGTACTTC. This translates into CAISDDRFSYEQYF.

V and J are TRBV9 and TRBJ1-1; D gene unclear. The CDR3 extends over 16 amino acids. V was shortened by 0 bases and J by 8 bases, with 20 bases between the two germline ends. CDR1 and CDR2 (germline): SGDLS, YYNGEE. In nucleotides, the CDR3 is TGTGCCAGCAGCGTAGGGTTTTCTAACACTCCGCTCGAAGCTTTCTTT. Amino acids: CASSVGFSNTPLEAFF.

The rearrangement links TRBV19 to TRBJ1-5; D is ambiguous. Trimming stripped 3 bases from V and 0 bases from J, with 9 bases between. Germline values: CDR1 LNHDA, CDR2 SQIVND (reference sequence). The CDR3 consists of 15 residues. CDR3 residues: CASSIGEFSNQPQHF. The CDR3 nucleotides read TGTGCCAGTAGTATCGGAGAGTTTAGCAATCAGCCCCAGCATTTT.

V gene TRBV6-5 combines with J gene TRBJ1-3; D not certain. Trimming removed 5 bases at V and 1 base at J, with 12 bases between. This CDR3 is built from 15 residues. The germline CDR1 and CDR2 sequences are MNHEY and SVGAGI. CDR3 sequence reads: CASSRLASSGNTIYF. The CDR3 region has the DNA TGTGCCAGCAGTAGGCTGGCAAGTTCTGGAAACACCATATATTTT.